This TCR beta chain is from a study of T-cell reconstitution after alpha-beta-depleted transplantation in children listed by TCRdb under 2016. The study in broad terms: Using TCR repertoire profiling, the study quantitatively followed how T-cell immune reconstitution unfolded in children after TCRalphabeta/CD19-depleted allogeneic hematopoietic cell transplantation.

Libraries were prepared through PCR. TCRdb records Illumina HiSeq 2500 as the sequencer. TCR library preparation used molecular barcoding, with unique molecular identifiers applied to normalize quantification of the TCRbeta repertoire. In-frame beta chains were kept once TCRdb had trimmed the public reads at Q25 with fastp and called clones with MiXCR. One record per CDR3 amino acid sequence lists the most common genes and DNA. The sample table contains about 610,000 distinct CDR3 sequences; only one count was recorded for roughly a tenth of them. About 4.3% of the sample is held by the ten biggest clonotypes. Details on this clonotype: Its specific antigen is unknown. No qualities accompany the bases; no much larger clone lies one base away.

This TCR was recovered from a human donor who donated a stem cell graft to a child with acute myeloid leukemia. Sequences were derived from PBMCs from the stem cell graft donor, sampled from the stem cell graft.

CDR3 reads: CASSPLSAGGETQYF. The DNA sequence is given as TGTGCCAGCTCACCACTCTCCGCGGGAGGAGAGACCCAGTACTTC. This chain joins TRBV18 to TRBJ2-5; 8 of the junction bases match TRBD2. The germline V and J ends show losses of 1 base and 4 bases respectively, and no gene match explains 5 bases of the junction. Looking up the germline V gene yields CDR1 KGHSH and CDR2 LQKENI. The CDR3, from cysteine to phenylalanine, totals 15 residues. Here the CDR3 DNA is all that survives: 45 bases in frame from base 1.